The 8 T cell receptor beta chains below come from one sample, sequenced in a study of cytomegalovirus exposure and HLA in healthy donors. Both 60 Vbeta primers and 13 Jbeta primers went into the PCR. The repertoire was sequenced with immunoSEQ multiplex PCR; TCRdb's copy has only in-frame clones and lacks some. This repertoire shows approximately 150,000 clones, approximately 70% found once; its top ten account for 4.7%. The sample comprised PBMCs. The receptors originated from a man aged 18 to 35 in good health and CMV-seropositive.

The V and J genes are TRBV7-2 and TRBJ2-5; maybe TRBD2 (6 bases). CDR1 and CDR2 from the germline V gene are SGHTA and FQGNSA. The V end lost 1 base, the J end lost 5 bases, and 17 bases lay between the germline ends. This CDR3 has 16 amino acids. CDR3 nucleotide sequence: TGTGCCAGCAGCTTAGACACCGGGAGTGGGCAGGAGACCCAGTACTTC. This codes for CASSLDTGSGQETQYF.

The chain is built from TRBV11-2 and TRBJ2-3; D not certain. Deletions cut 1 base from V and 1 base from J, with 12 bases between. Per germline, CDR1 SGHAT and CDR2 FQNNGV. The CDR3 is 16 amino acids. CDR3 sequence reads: CASSLGAGKGTDTQYF. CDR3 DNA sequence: TGTGCCAGCAGCTTAGGGGCAGGAAAGGGCACAGATACGCAGTATTTT. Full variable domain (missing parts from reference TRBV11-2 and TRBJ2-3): EAGVAQSPRYKIIEKRQSVAFWCNPISGHATLYWYQQILGQGPKLLIQFQNNGVVDDSQLPKDRFSAERLKGVDSTLKIQPAKLEDSAVYLCASSLGAGKGTDTQYFGPGTRLTVL.

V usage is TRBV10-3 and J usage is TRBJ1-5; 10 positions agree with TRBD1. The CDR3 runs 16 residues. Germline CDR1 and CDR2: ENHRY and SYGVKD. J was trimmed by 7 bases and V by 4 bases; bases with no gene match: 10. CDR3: CAISASIDRGLQPQHF. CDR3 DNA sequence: TGTGCCATCAGTGCCTCTATCGACAGGGGGCTCCAGCCCCAGCATTTT.

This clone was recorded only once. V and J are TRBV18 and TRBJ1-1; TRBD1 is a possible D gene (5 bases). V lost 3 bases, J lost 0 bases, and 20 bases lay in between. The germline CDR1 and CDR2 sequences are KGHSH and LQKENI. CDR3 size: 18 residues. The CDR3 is CASSPKMGLGYLNTEAFF. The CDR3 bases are TGTGCCAGCTCACCGAAGATGGGGCTTGGTTACCTGAACACTGAAGCTTTCTTT.

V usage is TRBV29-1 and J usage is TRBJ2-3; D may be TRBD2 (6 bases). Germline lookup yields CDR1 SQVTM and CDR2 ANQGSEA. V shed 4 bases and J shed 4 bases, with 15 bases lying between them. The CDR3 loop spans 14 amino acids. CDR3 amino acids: CSVGRTAGSDTQYF. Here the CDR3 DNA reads TGCAGCGTTGGTCGAACGGCGGGGTCAGATACGCAGTATTTT.

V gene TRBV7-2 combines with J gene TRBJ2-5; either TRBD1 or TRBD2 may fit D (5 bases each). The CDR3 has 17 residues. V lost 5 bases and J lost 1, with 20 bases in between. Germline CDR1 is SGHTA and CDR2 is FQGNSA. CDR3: CASSLGALGSGQETQYF. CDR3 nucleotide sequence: TGTGCCAGCAGCCTAGGGGCCCTGGGGAGCGGCCAAGAGACCCAGTACTTC.

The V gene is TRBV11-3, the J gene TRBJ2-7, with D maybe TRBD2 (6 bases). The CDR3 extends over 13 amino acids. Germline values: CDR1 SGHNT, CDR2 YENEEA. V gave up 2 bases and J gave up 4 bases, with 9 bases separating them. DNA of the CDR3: TGTGCCAGCAGCTTAAGGGCGGGGTACGAGCAGTACGTC. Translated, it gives CASSLRAGYEQYV.

The CDR3 DNA sequence: TGCGCCAGCAGTGAGGGCAGGGGGCTGACCGGGGAGCTGTTTTTT. Translation gives CASSEGRGLTGELFF. The J gene is TRBJ2-2, the V gene TRBV10-1; 8 bases match TRBD1. V shed 2 bases and J 5 bases; nucleotides not matched to a gene: 4. The V gene's germline CDR1 is WNHNN and CDR2 SYGVQD (reference sequence). The CDR3 consists of 15 residues.